What follows are 23 T cell receptor beta chains derived from one specimen sequenced in a study of blood T cell repertoires in COVID-19. Assay: immunoSEQ multiplex PCR; the TCRdb copy retains only in-frame clones and omits some. The sample yields 200,000 to 250,000 clones, approximately 86% seen once. Sequencing was carried out using peripheral blood. The receptors come from a woman in her 30s who had recovered from COVID-19.

The chain has TRBV6-5 and TRBJ1-5, with 8 positions matching TRBD1. The ends lost 7 bases at V and 6 bases at J; junction bases unmatched: 8. CDR1 MNHEY and CDR2 SVGAGI come from the germline V gene. The CDR3 loop spans 14 amino acids. The DNA for the CDR3 is TGTGCCAGCACTATAGACAGGGGAATTCAGCCCCAGCATTTT. Translation gives CASTIDRGIQPQHF.

For the CDR3, the DNA is TGTGCCAGCGGGGGCGGCCTGAACACTGAAGCTTTCTTT. This codes for CASGGGLNTEAFF. The chain has TRBV12-3 or TRBV12-4 and TRBJ1-1; D perhaps matches TRBD1 (6 bases). The germline V and J ends were trimmed by 8 bases and 0 bases, with 10 bases remaining between them. The CDR3 contains 13 residues.

This chain links TRBV5-1 with TRBJ2-2; D remains unclear. CDR3 length: 15 residues. Germline V CDR1 and CDR2: SGHRS, YFSETQ. V was clipped by 1 base and J by 7 bases, with 14 bases between them. The CDR3 reads CASSLPSTGNGELFF. For the CDR3, the DNA is TGCGCCAGCAGCTTGCCCTCTACGGGTAACGGGGAGCTGTTTTTT.

J is TRBJ2-1 and V is TRBV27; 8 bases are a match to TRBD2. The V segment lost 5 bases and the J segment 5 bases; nucleotides outside the gene matches: 14. The CDR3 is 17 amino acids. Germline CDR1 MNHEY, CDR2 SMNVEV (reference sequence). CDR3 loop: CASSPLTGGQSHNEQFF. CDR3 coding DNA: TGTGCCAGCAGTCCCCTCACGGGGGGGCAATCTCACAATGAGCAGTTCTTC.

V usage is TRBV19 and J usage is TRBJ2-7, with 10 nucleotides matching TRBD1. The V gene end was trimmed by 4 bases and the J gene end by 0 bases; junction bases not matched to a gene: 9. The length of the CDR3 is 17 residues. Germline V CDR1 and CDR2: LNHDA, SQIVND (reference sequence). The CDR3 DNA is TGTGCCAGTAGTACAAACCTGGGACAGGGGAGCTCCTACGAGCAGTACTTC. Its protein is CASSTNLGQGSSYEQYF.

Points on this clone: Different DNA sequences within this sample yield the same CDR3. The genes are TRBV12-3 or TRBV12-4 and TRBJ2-7; TRBD1 matches 7 bases. The J segment lost 0 bases and the V segment lost 5 bases, leaving 1 base of the junction unmatched. This CDR3 spans 13 amino acids. The DNA for the CDR3 is TGTGCCAGCAGTCGGGACAGCTCCTACGAGCAGTACTTC. Translated, it gives CASSRDSSYEQYF.

V is TRBV6-5 and J is TRBJ2-5; 8 positions match TRBD1. CDR3 length: 14 residues. The junction had 1 base not matched to a gene; V was cut back by 2 bases and J by 2 bases. Germline values: CDR1 MNHEY, CDR2 SVGAGI. CDR3 nucleotide sequence: TGTGCCAGCAGTTACGGGACAGGTCAAGAGACCCAGTACTTC. Translating it yields CASSYGTGQETQYF.

This sequence joins TRBV9 and TRBJ1-1; 7 nucleotides match TRBD1. The germline gives CDR1 SGDLS, CDR2 YYNGEE. The CDR3 extends over 15 amino acids. The V and J ends lost 5 bases and 5 bases, in that order; junction bases with no gene match: 12. The CDR3 DNA is TGTGCCAGCAGTCCCCTGACAGGGAAGGGGACTGAAGCTTTCTTT. Its translation is CASSPLTGKGTEAFF.

This rearrangement joins TRBV12-5 to TRBJ1-2, with D possibly matching TRBD1 (5 bases). The CDR3 has 16 amino acids. CDR1 is LGHNT, CDR2 FRNRAP, per germline. V lost 1 base and J lost 6, with 18 bases in between. CDR3 region: CASGLGLRDGLNGYTF. CDR3 DNA sequence: TGTGCTAGTGGTTTGGGCCTCCGGGACGGACTAAATGGCTACACCTTC.

This clone was detected only once. The rearrangement links TRBV19 to TRBJ2-5, with 11 bases lining up with TRBD2. This CDR3 is built from 16 residues. The germline V gene encodes CDR1 LNHDA and CDR2 SQIVND (reference sequence). V shed 5 bases, J shed 3 bases, and the junction held 8 bases outside the gene matches. The CDR3 DNA reads TGTGCCAGTAGTCGCCGAACTAGCGGGGGAAAAGAGACCCAGTACTTC. It specifies CASSRRTSGGKETQYF.

The CDR3 loop is CAITDSAGVSTDTQYF. CDR3 nucleotide sequence: TGTGCCATCACCGATTCGGCGGGGGTCAGCACAGATACGCAGTATTTT. This rearrangement joins TRBV10-3 to TRBJ2-3; 7 bases are a match to TRBD2. The CDR3 is 16 residues long. The V and J ends lost 7 bases and 0 bases, in that order; junction bases with no gene match: 10. Germline lookup yields CDR1 ENHRY and CDR2 SYGVKD.

V usage is TRBV7-3 and J usage is TRBJ1-2, with TRBD1 identical over 11 bases. The CDR3 covers 13 residues. The J segment lost 8 bases and the V segment lost 4 bases, leaving 3 bases of the junction unmatched. Germline lookup yields CDR1 SGHTA and CDR2 FQGTGA. In DNA, the CDR3 is TGTGCCAGCAGCTCCGGGACAGGGGGAGGCTACACCTTC. Amino acids: CASSSGTGGGYTF.

The V gene is TRBV29-1, the J gene TRBJ1-2, with a tentative D call TRBD1 (5 bases). V was clipped by 0 bases and J by 7 bases, with 15 bases between them. Germline V gives CDR1 SQVTM, CDR2 ANQGSEA. This CDR3 comprises 14 residues. CDR3 coding DNA: TGCAGCGTTGAAGAGGGGCGACAAGATGGTGGCTACACCTTC. It yields the protein CSVEEGRQDGGYTF.

V and J are TRBV21-1 and TRBJ1-1; the table's TRBD1 call for D was not verified on the DNA. TRBV21-1 is designated a pseudogene. This CDR3 comprises 15 residues. The CDR3 spells CASSKAPRGPTKAFF. CDR3 DNA sequence: TGTGCCAGCAGCAAAGCGCCAAGGGGGCCTACTAAAGCTTTCTTT.

The V gene is TRBV4-3, the J gene TRBJ2-7, with 11 bases lining up with TRBD2. From germline, CDR1 is LGHNA and CDR2 YSLEER. The CDR3 has 15 amino acids. The V gene end was trimmed by 3 bases and the J gene end by 3 bases; junction bases not matched to a gene: 4. CDR3 nucleotides: TGCGCCAGCAGCCAGGAGGGACTAGCGGACTACGAGCAGTACTTC. Translation gives CASSQEGLADYEQYF.

The rearrangement uses TRBV7-2 and TRBJ2-7, with 9 bases matching TRBD2. Germline V lookup: CDR1 SGHTA, CDR2 FQGNSA. The CDR3 is 15 amino acids. The J segment lost 3 bases and the V segment lost 5 bases, leaving 8 bases of the junction unmatched. For the CDR3, the DNA is TGTGCCAGCAGCGCCGGACTAGCGAGCCTCTACGAGCAGTACTTC. Amino acids: CASSAGLASLYEQYF. Full variable domain (outside the CDR3, taken from reference TRBV7-2 and TRBJ2-7): GAGVSQSPSNKVTEKGKDVELRCDPISGHTALYWYRQSLGQGLEFLIYFQGNSAPDKSGLPSDRFSAERTGGSVSTLTIQRTQQEDSAVYLCASSAGLASLYEQYFGPGTRLTVT.

The V call is TRBV2, the J call TRBJ1-6; 11 positions agree with TRBD1. The length of the CDR3 is 15 residues. V shed 2 bases, J shed 7 bases, and the junction held 1 base outside the gene matches. Germline loops: CDR1 SNHLY, CDR2 FYNNEI. The chain's CDR3 is CASSERTGGNSPLHF. CDR3 nucleotide sequence: TGTGCCAGCAGTGAAAGGACAGGGGGCAATTCACCCCTCCACTTT.

The gene calls are TRBV19 and TRBJ2-1; perhaps TRBD2 as D (6 bases). With 0 bases removed from V and 4 bases from J, the gap between germline ends came to 16 bases. Germline lookup yields CDR1 LNHDA and CDR2 SQIVND (reference sequence). The CDR3 extends over 17 amino acids. DNA for the CDR3: TGTGCCAGTAGTATAGAGGGGAGGTTGGGATTTTACAATGAGCAGTTCTTC. This codes for CASSIEGRLGFYNEQFF.

The chain recombines TRBV7-9 with TRBJ2-3, with a tentative D call TRBD2 (5 bases). This CDR3 has 15 residues. Germline loops: CDR1 SEHNR, CDR2 FQNEAQ (reference sequence). V was trimmed by 2 bases and J by 0 bases, leaving 9 bases between them. As DNA, the CDR3 is TGTGCCAGCAGCTTACGGGGTCTTAGCACAGATACGCAGTATTTT. Its protein is CASSLRGLSTDTQYF.

The gene calls are TRBV27 and TRBJ2-3, with D unclear. This CDR3 region has 17 residues. V lost 5 bases and J 1 base, leaving 19 bases between the germline ends. Germline CDR1 reads MNHEY; CDR2 reads SMNVEV (reference sequence). This CDR3 reads CASSPQWPNQGTDTQYF. In nucleotides, the CDR3 is TGTGCCAGCAGTCCCCAGTGGCCGAACCAAGGCACAGATACGCAGTATTTT.

The chain has TRBV30 and TRBJ1-2; D gene unclear. The CDR3 extends over 14 amino acids. Trimming removed 0 bases from V and 2 bases from J, with 10 bases in between. CDR1 is GTSNPN, CDR2 SVGIG, per germline (reference sequence). Written as DNA, the CDR3 is TGTGCCTGGAGTGTCGACGAGGGAAACTATGGCTACACCTTC. Translation gives CAWSVDEGNYGYTF.

The chain recombines TRBV5-1 with TRBJ1-3; D perhaps matches TRBD1 (5 bases). Trimming left V 4 bases short and J 8 bases short, with 13 bases between. Germline-derived CDR1 and CDR2 are SGHRS and YFSETQ. CDR3 size: 13 residues. The CDR3 here is CASSPDIPHTIYF. Written as DNA, the CDR3 is TGCGCCAGCAGCCCGGACATACCGCACACCATATATTTT.

Concerning this clone itself: The identical CDR3 is also encoded by other nucleotide sequences in the sample. The gene calls are TRBV9 and TRBJ1-1, with D tentatively TRBD1 (6 bases). Trimming pared 0 bases from V and 6 bases from J, leaving 6 bases between. Germline V lookup: CDR1 SGDLS, CDR2 YYNGEE. The CDR3 loop spans 12 amino acids. As DNA, the CDR3 is TGTGCCAGCAGCGTAGCAGGGGCTGAAGCTTTCTTT. Its protein product is CASSVAGAEAFF.